This T cell receptor beta chain was found in a study of T-cell memory formation after mild COVID-19. Study as a whole: Most TCR clusters belonged to a single donor.

Employing constant-segment primers, 5'RACE generated TCR alpha and TCR beta cDNA libraries bearing sample barcodes and UMIs. TCRdb itself ran the 5' RACE reads through MiXCR, one entry per CDR3 protein. The sample carries just under 550,000 distinct CDR3 sequences, roughly 20% recorded once. Points from the study as a whole: Confirmation of SARS-CoV-2 specificity was lacking for second-wave clones peaking day 37. Among clones contracting day 15 to 85, CD4/CD8 was balanced, whereas later expanders leaned CD4+.

Comment on this clonotype: Its antigen is unknown.

The receptor comes from an adult woman who had mild COVID-19 (a few samples of this study predate the infection). Cell type and time point are not known. The source material was PBMCs or a T cell subset sorted from them (not recorded which).

For the CDR3, the DNA is TGTGCCAGCAGCTTCGAAGGGGGCCTCTACAATGAGCAGTTCTTC. Protein: CASSFEGGLYNEQFF. The rearrangement links TRBV7-9 to TRBJ2-1; 7 nucleotides line up with TRBD1. The V and J ends lost 3 bases and 3 bases, in that order; junction bases with no gene match: 5. The CDR3 spans 15 residues. Germline V gives CDR1 SEHNR, CDR2 FQNEAQ (reference sequence).